The sequence of this T cell receptor beta chain was determined in a study of control samples from healthy donors and cancer patients. Sequencing was performed with immunoSEQ multiplex PCR; in TCRdb, only in-frame clones are kept and a portion is missing. The sample comprises about 30,000 clones, roughly nine tenths of which are singletons, and about 12% rests with the top ten. The CDR3 is 13 residues long. The V gene's germline CDR1 is SEHNR and CDR2 FQNEAQ (reference sequence). Trimming removed 0 bases at V and 1 base at J, with 3 bases between. The sequence came from a man aged 45-65 years with lung cancer. Sequences were obtained from PBMCs. The chain recombines TRBV7-9 with TRBJ1-1; D gene unclear. DNA for the CDR3: TGTGCCAGCAGCTTAGCAGCGAACACTGAAGCTTTCTTT. Residues: CASSLAANTEAFF.